This T cell receptor beta chain was sequenced during a study of blood T cell repertoires in COVID-19. Using immunoSEQ multiplex PCR, the repertoire was profiled, and TCRdb retains in-frame clones only, with some absent. Of about 210,000 clones listed, about 85% are singletons. The V gene lost 2 bases and the J gene lost 10 bases, with 10 bases spanning the gap. Looked up from germline, CDR1 is SGHTA and CDR2 is FQGTGA. The CDR3 is made up of 12 amino acids. This TCR was sampled from a man between 65 and 79 years old with acute or convalescent COVID-19. Sequencing input: peripheral blood. The chain joins TRBV7-3 to TRBJ2-3, with D maybe TRBD1 (5 bases). CDR3 protein: CASSLGEGAQYF. The CDR3 DNA reads TGTGCCAGCAGCTTAGGGGAAGGGGCGCAGTATTTT.